The rows below give T cell receptor beta chains drawn from one sample of a study of CD8 T cells in Susac syndrome. MiXCR, applied by TCRdb to the immunoSEQ multiplex PCR reads, yields one record per CDR3 protein. The sample consists of roughly 110,000 distinct CDR3 sequences, around 90% of them appearing once. The specimen was CD4+ T cells from PBMCs. These receptors all come from a human donor in good health. The CDR3 runs from the conserved cysteine through the conserved F or W. A D gene is named only where the DNA matches it firmly. Not all rows give a size; the values are once, few, many and, for expanded clones, a class.

d_gene	abundance	v_gene	j_gene	CDR3nt	CDR3aa
.	.	TRBV27	TRBJ2-3	TGTGCCAGCAGTTTAGGGGTCTCTCCGCAGTATTTT	CASSLGVSPQYF
.	.	TRBV3-1	TRBJ2-2	TGTGCCAGCAGCCAAGATTCTGGGCTGAGGAACACCGGGGAGCTGTTTTTT	CASSQDSGLRNTGELFF
TRBD2	.	TRBV3-1	TRBJ2-3	TGTGCCAGCAGCCCTACTAGCGGGGGTACAGATACGCAGTATTTT	CASSPTSGGTDTQYF
TRBD1	.	TRBV29-1	TRBJ2-2	TGCAGCGTTGAAGACAGGGGGCATAGGGGCACCGGGGAGCTGTTTTTT	CSVEDRGHRGTGELFF
TRBD2	.	TRBV20-1	TRBJ2-7	TGCAGTGCTCGTTCAGCGGGAGGGCTCTACGAGCAGTACTTC	CSARSAGGLYEQYF
TRBD2	.	TRBV5-1	TRBJ2-3	TGCGCCAGCAGCTTGGCCCCCTCGCGGGGGGCCGCCACAGATACGCAGTATTTT	CASSLAPSRGAATDTQYF
TRBD1	once	TRBV20-1	TRBJ2-7	TGCAGTGCTAGTCGGGACAGAGTCTCCTACGAGCAGTACTTC	CSASRDRVSYEQYF
.	.	TRBV30	TRBJ2-3	TGTGCCTTAGAAAAGGGCTTCACAGATACGCAGTATTTT	CALEKGFTDTQYF
.	.	TRBV7-6	TRBJ2-3	TGTGCCAGCAGCTTAGCGTTCAGCGTCCCAGATACGCAGTATTTT	CASSLAFSVPDTQYF
TRBD2	.	TRBV5-1	TRBJ2-2	TGCGCCAGCAGCTTGATAGCGGGGGTTTCGACCGGGGAGCTGTTTTTT	CASSLIAGVSTGELFF
TRBD2	once	TRBV6-2/TRBV6-3	TRBJ2-3	TGTGCCAGCAGACCCATCCTAGCGGGAATCACAGATACGCAGTATTTT	CASRPILAGITDTQYF
.	few	TRBV3-1	TRBJ2-7	TGTGCCAGCAGCCAAGTATTGTTGTCGGGGAGTTACGAGCAGTACTTC	CASSQVLLSGSYEQYF
.	.	TRBV20-1	TRBJ2-3	TGCAGTGCTAGGCCAATTCGGCCCACAGATACGCAGTATTTT	CSARPIRPTDTQYF
TRBD1	.	TRBV29-1	TRBJ2-7	TGCAGCGTTGGGACAGGGGGGCAAGCGGCATCCTACGAGCAGTACTTC	CSVGTGGQAASYEQYF
.	.	TRBV6-2/TRBV6-3	TRBJ1-3	TGTGCCAGCAGTTACAGGACGACAGTTCTGAGGAACACCATATATTTT	CASSYRTTVLRNTIYF
TRBD1	.	TRBV3-1	TRBJ1-1	TGTGCCAGCAGCCAAGGGTGGGACAGGGTGACTGAAGCTTTCTTT	CASSQGWDRVTEAFF
TRBD2	once	TRBV7-3	TRBJ2-1	TGTGCCAGCAGCTTAATGGGACTAGCCCCCAATGAGCAGTTCTTC	CASSLMGLAPNEQFF
.	.	TRBV19	TRBJ1-1	TGTGCCAGTATTATTCGAAGGGGTTACACTGAAGCTTTCTTT	CASIIRRGYTEAFF
.	.	TRBV24-1	TRBJ2-2	TGTGCCACCAGTGATTCCGGGACACTGAACACCGGGGAGCTGTTTTTT	CATSDSGTLNTGELFF
.	.	TRBV5-5	TRBJ2-7	TGTGCCAGCAGCTCGAGAGGGGTTGTCCCCTACGAGCAGTACTTC	CASSSRGVVPYEQYF
TRBD2	.	TRBV5-1	TRBJ2-1	TGCGCCAGCAGCTTGGAAGTTTGGAGGCGGGAGTTCGGCGATGAGCAGTTCTTC	CASSLEVWRREFGDEQFF
.	.	TRBV18	TRBJ2-7	TGTGCCAGCTCACTCCGGGACGGGGTCTCCTACGAGCAGTACTTC	CASSLRDGVSYEQYF
.	.	TRBV5-4	TRBJ2-2	TGTGCCAGCAGCTTGTTTATCGGGAGCCGGGGAACCGGGGAGCTGTTTTTT	CASSLFIGSRGTGELFF
TRBD2	.	TRBV6-5	TRBJ2-1	TGTGCCAGCAGTTACCATCTTAAGGCGGGGGGATACAATGAGCAGTTCTTC	CASSYHLKAGGYNEQFF
TRBD2	.	TRBV5-1	TRBJ2-1	TGCGCCAGCAGCCAATCGACTAGCGGGAGGGCCTACAATGAGCAGTTCTTC	CASSQSTSGRAYNEQFF
.	few	TRBV19	TRBJ2-2	TGTGCCAGTAGTGGTACCGGGGAGCTGTTTTTT	CASSGTGELFF
TRBD2	.	TRBV19	TRBJ2-2	TGTGCCAGTAGTATAGATTTGCCTAGCGGGGGGGCCGGCGGGGAGCTGTTTTTT	CASSIDLPSGGAGGELFF
TRBD2	.	TRBV6-2/TRBV6-3	TRBJ2-1	TGTGCCAGCAGTACTAGCGGCAATGAGCAGTTCTTC	CASSTSGNEQFF
TRBD1	.	TRBV9	TRBJ2-1	TGTGCCAGCAGCGTAGGCATTCTAGGGACAGGGGGTACGAATGAGCAGTTCTTC	CASSVGILGTGGTNEQFF
TRBD1	.	TRBV3-1	TRBJ1-5	TGTGCCAGCAGCCAAGGAGGACAGGGGGCGAAGCCCCAGCATTTT	CASSQGGQGAKPQHF